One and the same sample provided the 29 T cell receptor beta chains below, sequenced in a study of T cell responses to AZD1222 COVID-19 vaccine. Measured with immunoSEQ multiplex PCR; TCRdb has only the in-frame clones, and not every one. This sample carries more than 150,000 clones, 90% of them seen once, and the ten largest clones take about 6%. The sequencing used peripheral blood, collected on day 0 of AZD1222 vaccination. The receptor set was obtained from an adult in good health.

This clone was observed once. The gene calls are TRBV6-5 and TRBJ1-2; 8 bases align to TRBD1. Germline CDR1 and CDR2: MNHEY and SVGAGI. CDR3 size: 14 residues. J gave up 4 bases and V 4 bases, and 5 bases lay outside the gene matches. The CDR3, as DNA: TGTGCCAGCAGTTCCGGACAGGGTGGCTATGGCTACACCTTC. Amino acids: CASSSGQGGYGYTF.

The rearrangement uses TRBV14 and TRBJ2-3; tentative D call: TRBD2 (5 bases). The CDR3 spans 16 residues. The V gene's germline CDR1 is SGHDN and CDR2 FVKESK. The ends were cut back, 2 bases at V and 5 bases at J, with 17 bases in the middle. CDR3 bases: TGTGCCAGCAGCCAATCGGGGTACAGTGACCGAGATACGCAGTATTTT. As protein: CASSQSGYSDRDTQYF. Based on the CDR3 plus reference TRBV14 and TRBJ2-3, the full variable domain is EAGVTQFPSHSVIEKGQTVTLRCDPISGHDNLYWYRRVMGKEIKFLLHFVKESKQDESGMPNNRFLAERTGGTYSTLKVQPAELEDSGVYFCASSQSGYSDRDTQYFGPGTRLTVL.

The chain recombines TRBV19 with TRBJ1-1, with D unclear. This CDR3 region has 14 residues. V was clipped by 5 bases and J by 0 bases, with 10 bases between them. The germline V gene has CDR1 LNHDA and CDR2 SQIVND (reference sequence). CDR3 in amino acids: CASSSETVNTEAFF. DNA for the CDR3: TGTGCCAGTAGTTCTGAAACGGTGAACACTGAAGCTTTCTTT.

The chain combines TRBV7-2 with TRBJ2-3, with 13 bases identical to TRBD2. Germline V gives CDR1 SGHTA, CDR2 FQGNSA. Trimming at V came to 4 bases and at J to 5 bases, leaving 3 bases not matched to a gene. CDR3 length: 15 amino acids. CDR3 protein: CASSSRTSGGDTQYF. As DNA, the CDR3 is TGTGCCAGCAGCTCTAGGACTAGCGGGGGAGATACGCAGTATTTT.

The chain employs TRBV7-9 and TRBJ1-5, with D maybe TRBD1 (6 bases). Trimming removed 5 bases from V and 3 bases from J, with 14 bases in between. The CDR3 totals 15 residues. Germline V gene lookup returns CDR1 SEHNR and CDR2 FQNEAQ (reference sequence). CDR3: CASSPHGGLNQPQHF. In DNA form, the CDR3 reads TGTGCCAGCAGCCCCCACGGGGGCCTCAATCAGCCCCAGCATTTT.

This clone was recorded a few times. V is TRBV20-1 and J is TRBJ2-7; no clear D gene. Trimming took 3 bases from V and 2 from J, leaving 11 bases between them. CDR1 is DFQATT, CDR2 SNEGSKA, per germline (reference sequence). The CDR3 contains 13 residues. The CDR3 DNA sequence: TGCAGTGCTAGTCCCCCTACCACCTACGAGCAGTACTTC. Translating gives CSASPPTTYEQYF.

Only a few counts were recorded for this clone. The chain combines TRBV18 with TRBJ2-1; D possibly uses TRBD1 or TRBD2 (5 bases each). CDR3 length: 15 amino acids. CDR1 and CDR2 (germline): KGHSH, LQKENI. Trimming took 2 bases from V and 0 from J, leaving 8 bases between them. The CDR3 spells CASSPGGYSYNEQFF. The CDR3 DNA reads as TGTGCCAGCTCACCAGGGGGATACTCCTACAATGAGCAGTTCTTC.

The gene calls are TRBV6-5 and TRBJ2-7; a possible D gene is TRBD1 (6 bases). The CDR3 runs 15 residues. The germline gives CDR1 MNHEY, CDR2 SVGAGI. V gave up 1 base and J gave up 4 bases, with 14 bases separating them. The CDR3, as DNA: TGTGCCAGCAGTTACTTTGGACAGTCCCCGTACGAGCAGTACTTC. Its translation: CASSYFGQSPYEQYF.

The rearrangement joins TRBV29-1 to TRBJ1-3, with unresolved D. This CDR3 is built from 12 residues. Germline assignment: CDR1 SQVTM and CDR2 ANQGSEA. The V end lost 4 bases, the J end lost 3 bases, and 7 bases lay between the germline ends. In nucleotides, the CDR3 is TGCAGCGTTGCGGCAGTTGGAAACACCATATATTTT. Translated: CSVAAVGNTIYF. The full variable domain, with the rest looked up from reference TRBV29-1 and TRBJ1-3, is SAVISQKPSRDICQRGTSLTIQCQVDSQVTMMFWYRQQPGQSLTLIATANQGSEATYESGFVIDKFPISRPNLTFSTLTVSNMSPEDSSIYLCSVAAVGNTIYFGEGSWLTVV.

In DNA, the CDR3 is TGTGCCATCAGTGATAGCCGAACTAGCACAGATACGCAGTATTTT. This encodes CAISDSRTSTDTQYF. The chain couples TRBV10-3 to TRBJ2-3; D gene uncertain. CDR1 and CDR2 (germline): ENHRY, SYGVKD. The V gene lost 3 bases and the J gene lost 0 bases, with 10 bases spanning the gap. This CDR3 is 15 amino acids long.

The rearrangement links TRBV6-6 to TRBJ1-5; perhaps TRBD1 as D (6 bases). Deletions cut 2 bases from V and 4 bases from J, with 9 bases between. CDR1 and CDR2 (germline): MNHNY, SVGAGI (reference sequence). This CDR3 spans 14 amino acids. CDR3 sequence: CASSYRTENQPQHF. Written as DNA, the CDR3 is TGTGCCAGCAGTTACCGGACAGAAAATCAGCCCCAGCATTTT.

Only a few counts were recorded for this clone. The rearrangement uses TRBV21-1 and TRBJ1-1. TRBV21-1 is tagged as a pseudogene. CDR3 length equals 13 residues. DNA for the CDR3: TGTGCCAGCAACCGAGGGGGGGACACTGAAGCTTTCTTT. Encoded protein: CASNRGGDTEAFF.

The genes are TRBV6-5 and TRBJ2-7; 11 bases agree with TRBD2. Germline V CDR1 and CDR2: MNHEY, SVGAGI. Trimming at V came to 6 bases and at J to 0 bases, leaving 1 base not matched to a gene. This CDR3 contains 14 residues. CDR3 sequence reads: CASRTSGGSYEQYF. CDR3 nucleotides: TGTGCCAGCAGAACTAGCGGGGGCTCCTACGAGCAGTACTTC.

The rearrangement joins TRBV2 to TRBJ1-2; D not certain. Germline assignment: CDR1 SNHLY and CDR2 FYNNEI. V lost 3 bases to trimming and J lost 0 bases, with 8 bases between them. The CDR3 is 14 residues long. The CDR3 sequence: CASSDDNSNYGYTF. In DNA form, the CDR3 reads TGTGCCAGCAGTGATGACAACTCTAACTATGGCTACACCTTC.

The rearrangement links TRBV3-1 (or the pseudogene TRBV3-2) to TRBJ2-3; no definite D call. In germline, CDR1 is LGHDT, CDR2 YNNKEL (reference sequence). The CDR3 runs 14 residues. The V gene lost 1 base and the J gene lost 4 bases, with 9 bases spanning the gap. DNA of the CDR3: TGTGCCAGCAGCCAAGGAGGCAGAGCAGATACGCAGTATTTT. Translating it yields CASSQGGRADTQYF.

The DNA of the CDR3 is TGTGCCAGCAATAGACCGGGACTAGCGGGGGGCCCCATCGCAGATACGCAGTATTTT. Its translation is CASNRPGLAGGPIADTQYF. The genes are TRBV28 and TRBJ2-3, with 15 positions matching TRBD2. In germline, CDR1 is MDHEN, CDR2 SYDVKM. The ends lost 7 bases at V and 4 bases at J; junction bases unmatched: 15. This CDR3 region has 19 residues.

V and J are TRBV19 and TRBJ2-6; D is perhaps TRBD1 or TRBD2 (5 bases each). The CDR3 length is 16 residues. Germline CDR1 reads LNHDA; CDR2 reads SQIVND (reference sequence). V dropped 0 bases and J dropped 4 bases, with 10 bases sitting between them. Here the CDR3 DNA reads TGTGCCAGTAGTATAGATGGGGGTGGCGGGGCCAACGTCCTGACTTTC. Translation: CASSIDGGGGANVLTF.

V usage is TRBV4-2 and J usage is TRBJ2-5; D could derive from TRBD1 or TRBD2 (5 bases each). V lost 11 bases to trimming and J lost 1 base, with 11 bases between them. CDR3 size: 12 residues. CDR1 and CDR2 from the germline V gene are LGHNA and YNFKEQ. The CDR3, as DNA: TGTGCCTCGGGGCAGGCCCAAGAGACCCAGTACTTC. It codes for CASGQAQETQYF.

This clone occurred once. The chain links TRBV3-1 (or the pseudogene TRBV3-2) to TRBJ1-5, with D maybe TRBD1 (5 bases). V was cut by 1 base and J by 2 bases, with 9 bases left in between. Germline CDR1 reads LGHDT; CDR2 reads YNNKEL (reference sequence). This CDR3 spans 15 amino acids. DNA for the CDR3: TGTGCCAGCAGCCAAGGGACATTGGGCAATCAGCCCCAGCATTTT. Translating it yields CASSQGTLGNQPQHF.

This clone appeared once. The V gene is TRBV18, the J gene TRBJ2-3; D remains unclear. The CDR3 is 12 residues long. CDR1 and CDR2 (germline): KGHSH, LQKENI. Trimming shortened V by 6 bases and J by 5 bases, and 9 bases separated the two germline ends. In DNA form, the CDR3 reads TGTGCCAGCTCTAGTGACGGAGATACGCAGTATTTT. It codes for CASSSDGDTQYF.

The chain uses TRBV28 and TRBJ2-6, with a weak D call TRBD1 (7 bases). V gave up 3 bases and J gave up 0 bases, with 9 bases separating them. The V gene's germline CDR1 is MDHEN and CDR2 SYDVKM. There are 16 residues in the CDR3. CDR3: CASSLEGASGANVLTF. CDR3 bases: TGTGCCAGCAGTTTGGAGGGGGCCTCTGGGGCCAACGTCCTGACTTTC.

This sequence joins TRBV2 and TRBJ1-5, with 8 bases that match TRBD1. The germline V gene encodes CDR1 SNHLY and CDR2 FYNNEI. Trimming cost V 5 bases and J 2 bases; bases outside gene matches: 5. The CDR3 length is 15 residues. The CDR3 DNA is TGTGCCAGCAGTCCTGCGACAGGGGGCAATCAGCCCCAGCATTTT. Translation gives CASSPATGGNQPQHF.

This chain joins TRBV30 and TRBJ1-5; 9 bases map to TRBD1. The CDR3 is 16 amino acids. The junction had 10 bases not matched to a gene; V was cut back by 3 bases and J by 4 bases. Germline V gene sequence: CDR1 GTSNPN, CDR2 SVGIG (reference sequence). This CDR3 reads CAWSPQGQGKNQPQHF. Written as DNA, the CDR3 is TGTGCCTGGAGCCCACAGGGACAGGGTAAAAATCAGCCCCAGCATTTT.

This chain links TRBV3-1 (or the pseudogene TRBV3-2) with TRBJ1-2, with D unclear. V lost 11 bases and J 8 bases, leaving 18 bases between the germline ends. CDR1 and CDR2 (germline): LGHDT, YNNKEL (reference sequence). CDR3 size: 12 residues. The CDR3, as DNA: TGTGCCTCGAGCGGGATTGAACAGGGCTACACCTTC. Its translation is CASSGIEQGYTF.

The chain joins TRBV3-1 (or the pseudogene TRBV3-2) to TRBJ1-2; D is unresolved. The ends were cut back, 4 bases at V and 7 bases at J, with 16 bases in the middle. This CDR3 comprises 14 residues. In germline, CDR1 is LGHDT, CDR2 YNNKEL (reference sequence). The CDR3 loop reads CASSPFGQSGGYTF. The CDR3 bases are TGTGCCAGCAGCCCCTTTGGGCAGAGCGGTGGCTACACCTTC.

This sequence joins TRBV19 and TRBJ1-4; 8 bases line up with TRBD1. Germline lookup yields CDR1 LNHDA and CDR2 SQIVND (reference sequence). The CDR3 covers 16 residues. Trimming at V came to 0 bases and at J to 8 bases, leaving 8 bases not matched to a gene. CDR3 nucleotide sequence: TGTGCCAGTAGTATAGATGGCGGCAGGGGGCGCGAAAAACTGTTTTTT. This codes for CASSIDGGRGREKLFF.

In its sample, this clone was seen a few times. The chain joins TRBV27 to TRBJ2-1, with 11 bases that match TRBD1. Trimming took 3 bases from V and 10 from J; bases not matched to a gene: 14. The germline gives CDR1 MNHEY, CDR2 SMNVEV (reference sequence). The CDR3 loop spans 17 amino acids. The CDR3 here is CASSLFIGQGAGGEQFF. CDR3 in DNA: TGTGCCAGCAGTTTGTTTATAGGACAGGGGGCGGGAGGGGAGCAGTTCTTC.

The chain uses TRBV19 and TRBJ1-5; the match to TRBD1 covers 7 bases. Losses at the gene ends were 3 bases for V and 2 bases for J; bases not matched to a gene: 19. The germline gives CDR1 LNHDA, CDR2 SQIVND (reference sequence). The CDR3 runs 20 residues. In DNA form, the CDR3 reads TGTGCCAGTAGTATCAGGTCGGGACTTCGTCAGGGGGTAGGCAATCAGCCCCAGCATTTT. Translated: CASSIRSGLRQGVGNQPQHF.

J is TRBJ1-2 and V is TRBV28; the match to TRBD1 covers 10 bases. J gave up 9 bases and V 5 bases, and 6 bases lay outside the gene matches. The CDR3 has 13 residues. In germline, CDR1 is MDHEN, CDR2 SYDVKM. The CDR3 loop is CASSNRDRGSYTF. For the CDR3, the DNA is TGTGCCAGCAGTAACCGGGACAGGGGAAGCTACACCTTC.